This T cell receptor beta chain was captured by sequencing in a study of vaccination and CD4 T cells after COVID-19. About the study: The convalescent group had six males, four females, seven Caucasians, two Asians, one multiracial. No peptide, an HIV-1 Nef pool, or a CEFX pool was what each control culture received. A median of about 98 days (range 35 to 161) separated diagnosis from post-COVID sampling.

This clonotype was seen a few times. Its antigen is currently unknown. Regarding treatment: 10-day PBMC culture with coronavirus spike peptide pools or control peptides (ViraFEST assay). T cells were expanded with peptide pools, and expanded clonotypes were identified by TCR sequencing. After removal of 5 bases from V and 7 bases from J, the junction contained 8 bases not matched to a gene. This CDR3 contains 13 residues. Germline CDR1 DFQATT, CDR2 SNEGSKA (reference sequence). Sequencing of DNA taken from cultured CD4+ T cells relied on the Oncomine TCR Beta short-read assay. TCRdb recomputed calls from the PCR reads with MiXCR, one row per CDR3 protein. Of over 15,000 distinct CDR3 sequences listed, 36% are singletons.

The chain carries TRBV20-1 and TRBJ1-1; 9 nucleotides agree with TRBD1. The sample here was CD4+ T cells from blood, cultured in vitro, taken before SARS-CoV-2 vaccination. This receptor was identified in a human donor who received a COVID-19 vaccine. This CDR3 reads CSALTGGRSEAFF. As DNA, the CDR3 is TGCAGTGCTTTGACAGGGGGACGAAGTGAAGCTTTCTTT.